Described below is a single T cell receptor (beta chain) sequence and its context. Its antigen is not identified. The sample is drawn from a study of response to subunit inactivated influenza vaccine. The V end was cut by 4 bases, the J end by 6 bases, with 13 bases between. The CDR3 extends over 13 amino acids. Germline CDR1 is MNHEY and CDR2 is SMNVEV (reference sequence). Whole-study results and caveats: New T cells are recruited in small numbers by each seasonal influenza vaccination, according to the authors' suggestion.

TCRdb reanalysed the RT-PCR reads using MiXCR and keeps one entry per CDR3 protein. The sample records some 600,000 distinct CDR3 sequences, approximately 15% being singletons. The sample was PBMCs from blood, taken 14 days before vaccination. The clonotype originates from a man aged 50-59 years who received an inactivated influenza vaccine. This rearrangement joins TRBV27 to TRBJ2-7; a possible D gene is TRBD2 (5 bases). The CDR3 spells CASSYFEGSEQYF. The CDR3 coding sequence is TGTGCCAGCAGTTATTTCGAGGGTTCCGAGCAGTACTTC.